The 9 T cell receptor beta chains presented below share a single source sample, sequenced in a study of T cell responses to AZD1222 COVID-19 vaccine. Clones were read by immunoSEQ multiplex PCR, and TCRdb kept only the in-frame ones, dropping some. The sample carries tens of thousands of clones, 90% to 95% recorded once. The sequences come from peripheral blood, collected on day 0 of MenACWY control vaccination. These receptors were taken from an adult in good health.

The CDR3 loop reads CASSQDFGGTEAFF. The CDR3 DNA follows: TGTGCCAGCAGCCAAGACTTCGGGGGGACTGAAGCTTTCTTT. This rearrangement joins TRBV4-2 to TRBJ1-1, with D perhaps TRBD1 (5 bases). Germline lookup yields CDR1 LGHNA and CDR2 YNFKEQ. The CDR3 covers 14 residues. V dropped 0 bases and J dropped 5 bases, with 10 bases sitting between them.

The chain couples TRBV28 to TRBJ1-1, with a weak D call TRBD1 (6 bases). V shed 6 bases and J shed 3 bases, with 14 bases lying between them. The CDR3 covers 14 residues. CDR1 is MDHEN, CDR2 SYDVKM, per germline. The CDR3 region has the DNA TGTGCCAGCAGCCCTCAGGGGAGGTACACTGAAGCTTTCTTT. Its translation is CASSPQGRYTEAFF.

This rearrangement joins TRBV28 to TRBJ1-2; TRBD1 matches 10 bases. The CDR3 contains 14 residues. Germline V CDR1 and CDR2: MDHEN, SYDVKM. V was pared by 6 bases and J by 6 bases, with 7 bases of the junction left unmatched. CDR3 residues: CASSSWGTGDGYTF. CDR3 in DNA: TGTGCCAGCAGCTCTTGGGGGACAGGGGATGGCTACACCTTC.

The chain joins TRBV24-1 to TRBJ2-7, with a tentative D call TRBD1 (6 bases). Germline lookup yields CDR1 KGHDR and CDR2 SFDVKD. There are 17 residues in the CDR3. Trimming removed 3 bases at V and 1 base at J, with 18 bases between. This chain's CDR3 is CATSDSLIDRSSYEQYF. The CDR3 DNA reads as TGTGCCACCAGTGATAGTCTAATCGACAGGTCATCCTACGAGCAGTACTTC.

The chain is built from TRBV6-6 and TRBJ1-2; a weak D match, TRBD1 (6 bases). Trimming pared 2 bases from V and 4 bases from J, leaving 14 bases between. Germline V CDR1 and CDR2: MNHNY, SVGAGI (reference sequence). The CDR3 runs to 15 residues. The CDR3 reads CASSYPGAELYGYTF. DNA of the CDR3: TGTGCCAGCAGTTACCCGGGGGCAGAGCTCTATGGCTACACCTTC.

The chain joins TRBV6-5 to TRBJ1-1; possible D gene TRBD1, 6 bases. V lost 2 bases to trimming and J lost 7 bases, with 14 bases between them. Germline CDR1 is MNHEY and CDR2 is SVGAGI. This CDR3 comprises 14 residues. For the CDR3, the DNA is TGTGCCAGCAGTTACAGGGGGTGGAGGGATGAAGCTTTCTTT. Its protein is CASSYRGWRDEAFF.

The genes are TRBV6-1 and TRBJ2-7; a possible D gene is TRBD2 (6 bases). V was trimmed by 1 base and J by 6 bases, leaving 10 bases between them. Germline CDR1 reads MNHNS; CDR2 reads SASEGT. CDR3 length equals 13 residues. CDR3 residues: CASSEVGEVEQYF. The CDR3 DNA reads TGTGCCAGCAGTGAAGTGGGGGAGGTCGAGCAGTACTTC.

V and J are TRBV5-1 and TRBJ2-3; 8 bases fit TRBD1. This CDR3 spans 14 amino acids. Germline lookup yields CDR1 SGHRS and CDR2 YFSETQ. With V trimmed by 0 bases and J by 6 bases, 3 bases remained unmatched. As DNA, the CDR3 is TGCGCCAGCAGCTTGGGACAGGGGCTGGATACGCAGTATTTT. Its protein product is CASSLGQGLDTQYF. Full variable domain (remainder filled in from reference TRBV5-1 and TRBJ2-3): KAGVTQTPRYLIKTRGQQVTLSCSPISGHRSVSWYQQTPGQGLQFLFEYFSETQRNKGNFPGRFSGRQFSNSRSEMNVSTLELGDSALYLCASSLGQGLDTQYFGPGTRLTVL.

The V gene is TRBV28, the J gene TRBJ1-1; TRBD1 agrees at 8 bases. The CDR3 consists of 15 residues. Germline V lookup: CDR1 MDHEN, CDR2 SYDVKM. Trimming removed 6 bases from V and 3 bases from J; junction bases left unmatched: 9. In nucleotides, the CDR3 is TGTGCCAGCAGGGCTCCGACAGGGGAGTACACTGAAGCTTTCTTT. Residues: CASRAPTGEYTEAFF.